This entry describes one T cell receptor (beta chain). The antigen remains undetermined. The same CDR3 is also encoded by other DNA sequences in this sample. Per the germline V gene, CDR1 is SGHRS and CDR2 is YFSETQ. V was clipped by 0 bases and J by 8 bases; unmatched bases: 4. This CDR3 contains 13 residues. This sample stems from a study of cytomegalovirus exposure and HLA in healthy donors. Regarding the study as a whole: In a later analysis, TCR beta V- and J-gene trimming was associated with a missense DCLRE1C variant.

Vbeta (60) and Jbeta (13) primers were used in the PCR. Method: immunoSEQ multiplex PCR; TCRdb's copy keeps in-frame clones and lacks some. The data show about 110,000 clones, around 87% seen once. The chain is built from TRBV5-1 and TRBJ1-2; 7 nucleotides agree with TRBD1. The sequencing sample was made of PBMCs. The source of this sequence is a man aged 35 to 55 in good health and CMV-seronegative. CDR3 amino acids: CASSLDGGGGYTF. The CDR3 nucleotides are TGCGCCAGCAGCTTGGATGGAGGGGGCGGCTACACCTTC.